The 10 T cell receptor beta chains below were found in one sample sequenced in a study of blood T cell repertoires in COVID-19. The assay was immunoSEQ multiplex PCR, and TCRdb's table has in-frame clones only and misses some. This sample yields roughly 400,000 clones, of which about 88% are seen a single time; approximately 1.5% belongs to the top ten. The specimen was PBMCs or T cells enriched from blood (not recorded which). The receptors originated from a woman younger than 30 who had been exposed to COVID-19.

The V gene is TRBV7-9, the J gene TRBJ1-1; 11 nucleotides match TRBD1. The junction had 7 bases not matched to a gene; V was cut back by 7 bases and J by 3 bases. The length of the CDR3 is 15 residues. Germline V gives CDR1 SEHNR, CDR2 FQNEAQ (reference sequence). CDR3 DNA sequence: TGTGCCAGCAACTACGGGACAGGGGGGGACACTGAAGCTTTCTTT. This gives the protein CASNYGTGGDTEAFF. The whole variable domain, filled in from reference TRBV7-9 and TRBJ1-1, reads DTGVSQNPRHKITKRGQNVTFRCDPISEHNRLYWYRQTLGQGPEFLTYFQNEAQLEKSRLLSDRFSAERPKGSFSTLEIQRTEQGDSAMYLCASNYGTGGDTEAFFGQGTRLTVV.

This clone was counted a few times. V gene TRBV7-9 combines with J gene TRBJ2-2, with D possibly matching TRBD2 (6 bases). Trimming took 3 bases from V and 3 from J, leaving 14 bases between them. This CDR3 contains 16 residues. Germline CDR1 and CDR2: SEHNR and FQNEAQ (reference sequence). DNA for the CDR3: TGTGCCAGCAGCTTCACACTAGCTACCGACACCGGGGAGCTGTTTTTT. Translation: CASSFTLATDTGELFF.

The J gene is TRBJ2-7, the V gene TRBV5-6; 7 nucleotides match TRBD1. Trimming took 5 bases from V and 2 from J; bases not matched to a gene: 7. Germline V gene data show CDR1 as SGHDT and CDR2 as YYEEEE. The CDR3 is made up of 14 amino acids. This CDR3 is CASRWGTATYEQYF. The CDR3 DNA follows: TGTGCCAGCAGGTGGGGGACAGCGACCTACGAGCAGTACTTC. The variable domain in full, completed from reference TRBV5-6 and TRBJ2-7, reads DAGVTQSPTHLIKTRGQQVTLRCSPKSGHDTVSWYQQALGQGPQFIFQYYEEEERQRGNFPDRFSGHQFPNYSSELNVNALLLGDSALYLCASRWGTATYEQYFGPGTRLTVT.

The rearrangement links TRBV19 to TRBJ1-3, with D hard to call. V lost 6 bases, J lost 0 bases, and 18 bases lay in between. This CDR3 contains 17 residues. Looked up from germline, CDR1 is LNHDA and CDR2 is SQIVND (reference sequence). The CDR3 sequence is CASRAGSLDYSGNTIYF. The DNA for the CDR3 is TGTGCCAGTAGGGCAGGATCCCTTGATTACTCTGGAAACACCATATATTTT.

The chain has TRBV2 and TRBJ2-7, with TRBD2 identical over 9 bases. CDR3 length: 12 residues. The J segment lost 5 bases and the V segment lost 6 bases, leaving 2 bases of the junction unmatched. Looked up from germline, CDR1 is SNHLY and CDR2 is FYNNEI. DNA of the CDR3: TGTGCCAGCAGCGGGACTAGCAACGAGCAGTACTTC. Encoded protein: CASSGTSNEQYF.

The chain joins TRBV20-1 to TRBJ2-7; TRBD2 agrees at 7 bases. Germline CDR1 DFQATT, CDR2 SNEGSKA (reference sequence). The CDR3 consists of 14 residues. V was pared by 3 bases and J by 3 bases, with 8 bases of the junction left unmatched. The DNA for the CDR3 is TGCAGTGCTAGTGTAGCGGGTGGGGGCTACGAGCAGTACTTC. Translating it yields CSASVAGGGYEQYF.

The rearrangement joins TRBV7-2 to TRBJ1-4; 8 bases are a match to TRBD1. Germline CDR1 and CDR2: SGHTA and FQGNSA. The CDR3 is made up of 14 amino acids. V dropped 5 bases and J dropped 8; count of bases not matched to a gene: 7. CDR3 region: CASSPGQGREKLFF. The CDR3 region has the DNA TGTGCCAGCAGCCCAGGACAGGGAAGGGAAAAACTGTTTTTT. Using reference TRBV7-2 and TRBJ1-4 for the parts outside the CDR3, the full variable domain is GAGVSQSPSNKVTEKGKDVELRCDPISGHTALYWYRQSLGQGLEFLIYFQGNSAPDKSGLPSDRFSAERTGGSVSTLTIQRTQQEDSAVYLCASSPGQGREKLFFGSGTQLSVL.

V usage is TRBV3-1 (or the pseudogene TRBV3-2) and J usage is TRBJ2-1, with TRBD2 matching 15 bases. This CDR3 contains 18 residues. Unmatched junction bases numbered 6, after V lost 0 bases and J lost 6 bases. Looked up from germline, CDR1 is LGHDT and CDR2 is YNNKEL (reference sequence). The CDR3 DNA reads as TGTGCCAGCAGCCAAGAACGGACTAGCGGGAGGGCGTCCAATGAGCAGTTCTTC. It specifies CASSQERTSGRASNEQFF.

The chain joins TRBV30 to TRBJ2-3; D is perhaps TRBD1 (5 bases). Germline V gene sequence: CDR1 GTSNPN, CDR2 SVGIG (reference sequence). The CDR3 length is 16 residues. V lost 0 bases and J 3 bases, leaving 16 bases between the germline ends. The CDR3 loop reads CAWSVPAQDATDTQYF. In nucleotides, the CDR3 is TGTGCCTGGAGTGTACCAGCACAGGACGCGACAGATACGCAGTATTTT.

The V and J genes are TRBV28 and TRBJ2-5; no clear D. Germline V gene data show CDR1 as MDHEN and CDR2 as SYDVKM. The CDR3 sequence is 15 residues long. V lost 5 bases, J lost 5 bases, and 18 bases lay in between. The CDR3 bases are TGTGCCAGCAGTCCATCTCCGAGCGCAAGGGAGACCCAGTACTTC. It yields the protein CASSPSPSARETQYF.